Below are 17 T cell receptor beta chains sequenced from a single sample in a study of T cells in Graves' hyperthyroidism and ophthalmopathy. RNA transcripts were the template for amplifying TCR beta CDR3 regions. An initial round of RT-PCR targeting the TCR CDR3 relied on the HTBI primer set. TCRdb itself ran the multiplex PCR reads through MiXCR, one entry per CDR3 protein. The data contain some 600,000 distinct CDR3 sequences, over 11% of them singletons. Sequenced material: blood. The source of these receptors is a woman under 40 with Graves' hyperthyroidism that later progressed to Graves' ophthalmopathy.

This sequence joins TRBV6-1 and TRBJ1-1, with 8 bases matching TRBD1. The junction had 12 bases not matched to a gene; V was cut back by 8 bases and J by 10 bases. The V gene's germline CDR1 is MNHNS and CDR2 SASEGT. CDR3 size: 13 residues. This CDR3 is CASSRTGTRGAFF. Written as DNA, the CDR3 is TGTGCCAGCTCCCGGACAGGGACAAGGGGAGCTTTCTTT.

This clonotype was counted many times. This chain joins TRBV2 and TRBJ1-6, with TRBD1 matching 10 bases. Germline V gene data show CDR1 as SNHLY and CDR2 as FYNNEI. This CDR3 comprises 16 residues. The ends lost 7 bases at V and 4 bases at J; junction bases unmatched: 7. This chain's CDR3 is CASIGDRGAYNSPLHF. CDR3 nucleotide sequence: TGTGCCAGCATAGGGGACAGGGGTGCTTATAATTCACCCCTCCACTTT.

The J gene is TRBJ1-1, the V gene TRBV12-3 or TRBV12-4; tentative D call: TRBD1 (6 bases). Trimming removed 2 bases at V and 7 bases at J, with 11 bases between. CDR3 length: 13 amino acids. The chain's CDR3 is CASSLLQGSEAFF. In DNA, the CDR3 is TGTGCCAGCAGTTTACTACAGGGTAGTGAAGCTTTCTTT.

This clonotype was counted at least ten times. The chain links TRBV20-1 to TRBJ2-2; tentative D call: TRBD1 (6 bases). The CDR3 sequence is 14 residues long. Germline CDR1 is DFQATT and CDR2 is SNEGSKA (reference sequence). V dropped 3 bases and J dropped 4 bases, with 12 bases sitting between them. The CDR3 reads CSASDTGRTGELFF. The CDR3 DNA sequence: TGCAGTGCTAGTGACACAGGGCGCACCGGGGAGCTGTTTTTT.

This clonotype was observed at least ten times. The chain is built from TRBV19 and TRBJ2-3, with TRBD1 identical over 9 bases. V lost 11 bases to trimming and J lost 7 bases; unmatched junction nucleotides: 16. CDR3 size: 15 residues. From germline, CDR1 is LNHDA and CDR2 SQIVND (reference sequence). The CDR3 protein is CASSLGDRDRNTQYF. CDR3 DNA sequence: TGTGCCTCTTCCCTAGGGGACAGGGATCGGAATACGCAGTATTTT.

Ten or more counts support this clonotype. The rearrangement uses TRBV11-2 and TRBJ1-4; a possible D gene is TRBD1 (5 bases). Trimming cost V 1 base and J 5 bases, with 11 bases left between them. The CDR3 consists of 15 residues. Germline CDR1 reads SGHAT; CDR2 reads FQNNGV. The CDR3 bases are TGTGCCAGCAGCTTAGGGGGCGGTCAGAATGAAAAACTGTTTTTT. This sequence encodes CASSLGGGQNEKLFF.

This clonotype occurred many times. The chain uses TRBV24-1 and TRBJ2-5; D might be TRBD1 (5 bases). Germline V lookup: CDR1 KGHDR, CDR2 SFDVKD. With 3 bases removed from V and 2 bases from J, the gap between germline ends came to 12 bases. This CDR3 has 15 residues. The CDR3 sequence: CATSDPYRQQETQYF. In DNA, the CDR3 is TGTGCCACCAGTGATCCCTACCGACAGCAAGAGACCCAGTACTTC.

The chain joins TRBV4-3 to TRBJ2-2, with D unresolved. V was cut by 4 bases and J by 6 bases, with 9 bases left in between. Germline V lookup: CDR1 LGHNA, CDR2 YSLEER. The CDR3 totals 13 residues. Written as DNA, the CDR3 is TGCGCCAGCAGCCCCCACGAACCCGGGGAGCTGTTTTTT. This sequence encodes CASSPHEPGELFF.

The chain joins TRBV6-5 to TRBJ1-2, with 7 positions matching TRBD1. Germline CDR1 reads MNHEY; CDR2 reads SVGAGI. V was pared by 3 bases and J by 5 bases, with 6 bases of the junction left unmatched. The CDR3 loop spans 14 amino acids. In nucleotides, the CDR3 is TGTGCCAGCAGTTATGAGGGGGCTGGTTATGGCTACACCTTC. This encodes CASSYEGAGYGYTF.

The rearrangement joins TRBV6-1 to TRBJ1-6; D may be TRBD1 (5 bases). There are 15 residues in the CDR3. Germline assignment: CDR1 MNHNS and CDR2 SASEGT. Trimming pared 3 bases from V and 0 bases from J, leaving 6 bases between. In DNA form, the CDR3 reads TGTGCCAGCAGTGAGCAGGGCTCCTATAATTCACCCCTCCACTTT. It codes for CASSEQGSYNSPLHF.

This clonotype was seen at least ten times. This sequence joins TRBV6-2 or TRBV6-3 and TRBJ2-7; no firm D call. Looked up from germline, CDR1 is MNHEY and CDR2 is SVGEGT. Trimming stripped 7 bases from V and 4 bases from J, with 11 bases between. There are 12 residues in the CDR3. The CDR3 spells CASKPLGYEQYF. In DNA, the CDR3 is TGTGCCAGCAAGCCGTTGGGGTACGAGCAGTACTTC.

This clonotype has more than one count but fewer than ten. This chain uses TRBV20-1 with TRBJ2-1, with a possible D match to TRBD2 (5 bases). The CDR3 totals 11 residues. V was shortened by 2 bases and J by 10 bases, with 9 bases between the two germline ends. CDR1 and CDR2 (germline): DFQATT, SNEGSKA (reference sequence). CDR3 in amino acids: CSARLGLEQFF. The CDR3 bases are TGCAGTGCTAGATTAGGACTGGAGCAGTTCTTC.

This clonotype was seen repeatedly, ten times or more. J is TRBJ1-1 and V is TRBV6-1; D is uncertain. The CDR3 covers 14 residues. Germline CDR1 and CDR2: MNHNS and SASEGT. V lost 10 bases, J lost 0 bases, and 15 bases lay in between. CDR3 DNA: TGTGCCACCATCGGCCCCGGGATGAACACTGAAGCTTTCTTT. Translating it yields CATIGPGMNTEAFF.

This clonotype was found a few times. This rearrangement joins TRBV29-1 to TRBJ2-7; 7 bases line up with TRBD1. With V trimmed by 4 bases and J by 4 bases, 10 bases remained unmatched. Germline-derived CDR1 and CDR2 are SQVTM and ANQGSEA. The CDR3 has 14 residues. Written as DNA, the CDR3 is TGCAGCGTTGGCGGACAGGTCCCGGTTTACGAGCAGTACTTC. Protein: CSVGGQVPVYEQYF.

V usage is TRBV19 and J usage is TRBJ2-7; D gene ambiguous. This CDR3 comprises 16 residues. CDR1 and CDR2 from the germline V gene are LNHDA and SQIVND (reference sequence). Trimming left V 5 bases short and J 1 base short, with 18 bases between. The CDR3 loop is CASSLTTSLGSYEQYF. The CDR3 DNA follows: TGTGCCAGTAGTCTGACGACATCCCTGGGGTCCTACGAGCAGTACTTC.

This clonotype was seen many times. This sequence joins TRBV7-8 and TRBJ2-1, with TRBD2 matching 13 bases. CDR3 size: 15 residues. CDR1 and CDR2 from the germline V gene are SGHVS and FQNEAQ. Trimming took 10 bases from V and 4 from J; bases not matched to a gene: 7. CDR3 amino acids: CATQTSGRLYNEQFF. The CDR3, as DNA: TGTGCCACCCAGACTAGCGGGAGGCTTTACAATGAGCAGTTCTTC.

This clonotype was picked up many times. This chain connects TRBV19 to TRBJ2-7, with TRBD2 matching over 8 bases. The CDR3 consists of 16 residues. Per the germline V gene, CDR1 is LNHDA and CDR2 is SQIVND (reference sequence). Losses at the gene ends were 0 bases for V and 0 bases for J; bases not matched to a gene: 4. For the CDR3, the DNA is TGTGCCAGTAGTATAGAAGGAGCGGGAGCCTCCTACGAGCAGTACTTC. Translating it yields CASSIEGAGASYEQYF.